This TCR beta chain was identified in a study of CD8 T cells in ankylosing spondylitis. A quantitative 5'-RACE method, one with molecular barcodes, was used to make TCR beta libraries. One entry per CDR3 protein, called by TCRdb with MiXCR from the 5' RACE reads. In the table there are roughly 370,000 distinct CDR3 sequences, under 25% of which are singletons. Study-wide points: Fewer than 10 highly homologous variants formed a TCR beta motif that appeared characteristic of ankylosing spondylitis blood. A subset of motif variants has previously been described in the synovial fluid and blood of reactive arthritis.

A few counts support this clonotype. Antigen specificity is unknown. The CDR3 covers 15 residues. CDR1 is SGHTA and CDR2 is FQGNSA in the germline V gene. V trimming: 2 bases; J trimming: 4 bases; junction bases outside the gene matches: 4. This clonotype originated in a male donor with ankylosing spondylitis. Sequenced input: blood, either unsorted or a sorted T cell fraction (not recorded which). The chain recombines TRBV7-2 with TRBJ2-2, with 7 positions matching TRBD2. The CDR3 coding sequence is TGTGCCAGCAGCTTAAAACTAGCGTCCACCGGGGAGCTGTTTTTT. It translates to CASSLKLASTGELFF.